The entry below gives a single TCR beta chain sequence along with its context. Its antigen is not known. The Oncomine TCR Beta short-read assay was what sequenced the DNA obtained from cultured CD4+ T cells. Cultured CD4+ T cells were the source of extracted genomic DNA. MiXCR was run by TCRdb on the PCR reads, yielding one entry per CDR3 protein. The sample lists approximately 26,000 distinct CDR3 sequences, over 60% occurring once. This specimen comes from a study of vaccination and CD4 T cells after COVID-19. Study details: Post-vaccine specimens were obtained a median 72 days after dose two (range 14 to 241). General study points: From a median of about 20 to 40, SARS-CoV-2-reactive clonotypes increased, though not significantly.

The length of the CDR3 is 13 residues. Deletions cut 6 bases from V and 8 bases from J, with 19 bases between. Germline CDR1 reads DFQATT; CDR2 reads SNEGSKA (reference sequence). This sample's treatment: roughly nine-day PBMC culture with coronavirus spike peptide pools or control peptides (ViraFEST assay). Using peptide pools, antigen-specific T cells were expanded in ViraFEST before TCRs were sequenced. Material for sequencing was CD4+ T cells from blood, cultured in vitro. The chain couples TRBV20-1 to TRBJ1-1, with TRBD1 as a possible D gene (5 bases). The TCR originated in a human donor who had recovered from COVID-19. The CDR3 protein is CSAPMGGWGEAFF. The CDR3, as DNA: TGCAGTGCCCCCATGGGCGGATGGGGGGAAGCTTTCTTT.